What follows is one T cell receptor (beta chain) and its context. In the source study's methods: Estimated nucleated cell counts came from reference gene primer amplification. The protocol was immunoSEQ multiplex PCR, while the TCRdb copy is restricted to in-frame clones and leaves out a portion. The V and J calls and the clone size are those of that table, but D and trimming were determined from the DNA. The sample has about 95,000 clones; more than 75% are singletons. The record originates from a study of blood T cell repertoires in COVID-19. Whole-study context: Samples taken during acute and convalescent COVID-19 were collected in the United States, Italy and Spain. Sources were T cells, B-cell-depleted T cells, or PBMCs; the material itself was cDNA or gDNA.

Trimming pared 1 base from V and 6 bases from J, leaving 18 bases between. The germline CDR1 and CDR2 sequences are MGHRA and YSYEKL. The CDR3 runs 17 residues. The receptor comes from a human donor in a cohort sampled during active COVID-19. V is TRBV4-1 and J is TRBJ2-2; possible D gene TRBD2, 5 bases. Sequencing was done on a sample of peripheral blood. As DNA, the CDR3 is TGCGCCAGCAGCCAAGGTGGCGGGCAGCCTTGGGCCGGGGAGCTGTTTTTT. Its translation: CASSQGGGQPWAGELFF.